This TCR beta chain derives from a study of blood T cell repertoires in COVID-19. Study summary: T cells, B-cell-depleted T cells, or PBMCs supplied cDNA or gDNA.

V gave up 6 bases and J gave up 6 bases; unmatched junction bases: 11. The CDR3 spans 15 residues. Looked up from germline, CDR1 is MDHEN and CDR2 is SYDVKM. The assay was immunoSEQ multiplex PCR, and TCRdb's table has in-frame clones only and misses some. The sample holds approximately 240,000 clones, more than 60% seen once. The receptor was isolated from a woman between 40 and 50 years old with active or convalescent COVID-19. The chain carries TRBV28 and TRBJ1-5, with 7 bases matching TRBD1. Sequences were obtained from peripheral blood. The CDR3 loop is CASSSLQGTLQPQHF. In nucleotides, the CDR3 is TGTGCCAGCAGCTCACTACAGGGGACCCTTCAGCCCCAGCATTTT.